These T cell receptor beta chains were read from a single sample in a study of Ad26.COV2.S vaccination and SARS-CoV-2 variants. Some clones are missing from TCRdb's copy, which holds only in-frame ones; the method was immunoSEQ multiplex PCR. The table lists 380,000 or so clones, 83% of them singletons, with around 7.4% in the top ten. The material sequenced was peripheral blood, taken in a trial of Ad26.COV2.S vaccine versus placebo. The source is a person aged 18-60 years who received the Ad26.COV2.S COVID-19 vaccine or a placebo. Both conserved end residues are part of each CDR3. Each record gives: J gene, D gene, CDR3 length, V gene, clone size, CDR3 DNA, CDR3 protein. The D gene is left open where the match is weak. Where a row states a size, it is once, few, many or the class of an expanded clone; other rows omit it.

>TRBJ1-6|.|14|TRBV7-9|few
TGTGCCAGCAGCCCACAGGGTTCGAATTCACCCCTCCACTTT
CASSPQGSNSPLHF
>TRBJ2-7|TRBD2|14|TRBV7-2|.
TGTGCCAGCAGCTTAGCAGGGACTAGCGGGAACTGGTACTTC
CASSLAGTSGNWYF
>TRBJ2-2|.|15|TRBV5-1|.
TGCGCCAGCACTGAGGTTCAGACCTACACCGGGGAGCTGTTTTTT
CASTEVQTYTGELFF
>TRBJ2-1|TRBD1|16|TRBV24-1|.
TGTGCCACCAGTGATTTGGGACAGGGGACGTACAATGAGCAGTTCTTC
CATSDLGQGTYNEQFF
>TRBJ1-6|.|16|TRBV30|few
TGTGCCTGGAGTGTAAGCGGGGGCGCTTGGGATTCACCCCTCCACTTT
CAWSVSGGAWDSPLHF
>TRBJ2-7|TRBD1|16|TRBV4-3|.
TGCGCCAGCAGCCAAGAGTTGATAGGGGGCGGCTACGAGCAGTACTTC
CASSQELIGGGYEQYF
>TRBJ1-2|.|14|TRBV5-5|once
TGTGCCAGCAGCGTGCCCAGGGCGAGCTATGGCTACACCTTC
CASSVPRASYGYTF
>TRBJ2-7|TRBD1|13|TRBV5-1|.
TGCGCCAGCAGCTTAGAGGGGGCCAACGAGCAGTACTTC
CASSLEGANEQYF
>TRBJ1-1|.|13|TRBV6-5|.
TGTGCCAGCCGAACAAGGGAGAGAACTGAAGCTTTCTTT
CASRTRERTEAFF
>TRBJ2-7|.|15|TRBV19|.
TGTGCCAGTAGTATAATAATAGGGTCGCGGGACGAGCAGTACTTC
CASSIIIGSRDEQYF
>TRBJ1-4|.|16|TRBV4-2|many
TGTGCCAGCAGCCAAGATCGGGGCAGCCCAAATGAAAAACTGTTTTTT
CASSQDRGSPNEKLFF
>TRBJ2-7|.|16|TRBV6-1|.
TGTGCCAGCAGTGAAGAATGGGGCCAGAGCTCCTACGAGCAGTACTTC
CASSEEWGQSSYEQYF
>TRBJ1-5|.|16|TRBV5-8|.
TGTACCAGCAGCTCTAGTTGGGAGGGTGGGAATCAGCCCCAGCATTTT
CTSSSSWEGGNQPQHF
>TRBJ2-1|.|16|TRBV3-1/TRBV3-2|.
TGTGCCAGCAGCCGACCGGGGGGCGGGGCGCACAATGAGCAGTTCTTC
CASSRPGGGAHNEQFF
>TRBJ2-1|.|14|TRBV24-1|.
TGTGCCACCAGTGTGGGGGCCGCGGACAATGAGCAGTTCTTC
CATSVGAADNEQFF
>TRBJ1-2|TRBD1|16|TRBV7-3|.
TGTGCCAGCAGCCCCAGGACAGGGGGTGATCTCTATGGCTACACCTTC
CASSPRTGGDLYGYTF
>TRBJ2-3|TRBD1|15|TRBV10-2|.
TGCGCCAGCAGTCAGACAGGGGAGAACACAGATACGCAGTATTTT
CASSQTGENTDTQYF
>TRBJ1-5|.|13|TRBV7-2|.
TGTGCCAGCAGCTCCCCGGGACCTCAGCCCCAGCATTTT
CASSSPGPQPQHF
>TRBJ1-1|.|13|TRBV12-5|.
TGTGCTAGTGGCTTCAGATGGAACACTGAAGCTTTCTTT
CASGFRWNTEAFF
>TRBJ2-7|TRBD1|16|TRBV4-2|.
TGTGCCAGCAGCCAAGCCGACAGGGGGATCTCCTACGAGCAGTACTTC
CASSQADRGISYEQYF
>TRBJ2-3|TRBD2|15|TRBV6-5|.
TGTGCCAGCAGTCGCGGGACTAGCGGGGTGGATACGCAGTATTTT
CASSRGTSGVDTQYF
>TRBJ1-5|.|14|TRBV27|.
TGTGCCAGCAGTACCCATGGTAGCAATCAGCCCCAGCATTTT
CASSTHGSNQPQHF
>TRBJ2-7|.|12|TRBV5-4|.
TGTGCCAGCAGCTTGCGGGGGAGCGAGCAGTACTTC
CASSLRGSEQYF
>TRBJ2-7|.|15|TRBV4-2|.
TGTGCCAGCAGCCAAGTGGGGCGGGCCTCCTACGAGCAGTACTTC
CASSQVGRASYEQYF
>TRBJ2-3|TRBD1|15|TRBV6-5|.
TGTGCCAGCAGGAAACGACAGGGGATGACAGATACGCAGTATTTT
CASRKRQGMTDTQYF
>TRBJ2-1|TRBD1|15|TRBV24-1|.
TGTGCCACCAGTGAGGGACAGGCGACTTACAATGAGCAGTTCTTC
CATSEGQATYNEQFF
>TRBJ1-1|.|15|TRBV6-4|.
TGTGCCAGCAGTGACGGAACAGGAGGGAACACTGAAGCTTTCTTT
CASSDGTGGNTEAFF
>TRBJ1-6|TRBD1|17|TRBV18|.
TGTGCCAGCTCTCTACAGGGGCCTAGCTCCTATAATTCACCCCTCCACTTT
CASSLQGPSSYNSPLHF
>TRBJ2-1|.|11|TRBV6-6|.
TGTGCCAGCAGCCCATCCAATGAGCAGTTCTTC
CASSPSNEQFF
>TRBJ2-7|.|15|TRBV4-1|.
TGCGCCAGCAGCTCCACACCGGGGATACACTACGAGCAGTACTTC
CASSSTPGIHYEQYF
>TRBJ1-3|.|18|TRBV4-1|few
TGCGCCAGCAGCCGCAGTCCCCTGACGTCGGTCTCTGGAAACACCATATATTTT
CASSRSPLTSVSGNTIYF
>TRBJ1-3|.|18|TRBV30|.
TGTGCCTGGGGAACTTCACTTGGCGGAAGGGGACCTGGAAACACCATATATTTT
CAWGTSLGGRGPGNTIYF
>TRBJ2-1|.|15|TRBV3-1/TRBV3-2|.
TGTGCCAGCAGCCAAGAAGTCCCGGGGGTGAATGAGCAGTTCTTC
CASSQEVPGVNEQFF
>TRBJ2-5|.|11|TRBV25-1|.
TGTGCCAGCTCGACCACGGGGACCCAGTACTTC
CASSTTGTQYF
>TRBJ1-5|.|12|TRBV7-8|few
TGTGCCAGCAGCCGGAGGGCTCAGCCCCAGCATTTT
CASSRRAQPQHF
>TRBJ2-1|TRBD1|16|TRBV30|.
TGTGCCTGGAGTGAAGGGACAGCCCCTACTATGAATGAGCAGTTCTTC
CAWSEGTAPTMNEQFF
>TRBJ2-7|TRBD2|14|TRBV10-3|.
TGTGCCATCAGAAGACTAGCGGGATCCTACGAGCAGTACTTC
CAIRRLAGSYEQYF
>TRBJ1-1|.|14|TRBV10-3|few
TGTGCCATCAGTGAGTACACGAACGACGCTGAAGCTTTCTTT
CAISEYTNDAEAFF
>TRBJ2-1|TRBD2|15|TRBV19|.
TGTGCCAGTAGTATGTGGGTAGCGGGGGCCAATGAGCAGTTCTTC
CASSMWVAGANEQFF
>TRBJ1-5|.|13|TRBV25-1|.
TGTGCCAGCGGTAGGGGACCCAATCAGCCCCAGCATTTT
CASGRGPNQPQHF
>TRBJ1-1|TRBD1|14|TRBV9|.
TGTGCCAGCAGCGTTACAGGGGCGAACACTGAAGCTTTCTTT
CASSVTGANTEAFF
>TRBJ2-6|TRBD1|19|TRBV28|.
TGTGCCAGCAGTTATGATAGGGGGCTGTCGCCCTCTGGGGCCAACGTCCTGACTTTC
CASSYDRGLSPSGANVLTF
>TRBJ2-2|TRBD1|14|TRBV4-1|.
TGCGCCAGCAGCTACGGGACAGCTGTCGGGGAGCTGTTTTTT
CASSYGTAVGELFF
>TRBJ2-1|.|12|TRBV12-5|few
TGTGCTAGTGGTCTATCAAGGAATGAGCAGTTCTTC
CASGLSRNEQFF
>TRBJ1-6|.|14|TRBV4-1|.
TGCGCCAGCAGCCAGGGGGAGGTCGGTTCACCCCTCCACTTT
CASSQGEVGSPLHF
>TRBJ2-1|.|15|TRBV9|.
TGTGCCAGCAGCGTGTGGGCGGGGACCTACAATGAGCAGTTCTTC
CASSVWAGTYNEQFF
>TRBJ2-5|TRBD2|13|TRBV18|.
TGTGCCAGCTCAGGACTAGCGAAAGAGACCCAGTACTTC
CASSGLAKETQYF
>TRBJ2-7|.|11|TRBV20-1|.
TGCAGTGCCATACGAACAAACGAGCAGTACTTC
CSAIRTNEQYF
>TRBJ2-5|.|13|TRBV11-2|.
TGTGCCAGCAGCTTAGGAGGTTGGGAGACCCAGTACTTC
CASSLGGWETQYF
>TRBJ1-1|.|11|TRBV29-1|.
TGCAGCTCTGGGGACCTCGTCGAGGCTTTCTTT
CSSGDLVEAFF
>TRBJ2-1|.|17|TRBV9|.
TGTGCCAGCAGCGTTGGGGCCCTCTTTGAAGGGCGCAATGAGCAGTTCTTC
CASSVGALFEGRNEQFF
>TRBJ2-2|TRBD2|17|TRBV7-6|.
TGTGCCAGCAGCTTAGAGTTCGGTAGCGGGACCGGCGGGGAGCTGTTTTTT
CASSLEFGSGTGGELFF